The clone carrying this T cell receptor (beta chain) occurred a few times. Method: immunoSEQ multiplex PCR; TCRdb's copy keeps in-frame clones and lacks some. The profile shows more than 250,000 clones, about 87% of them singletons. The treatment denotes: around 19 received Ad26.COV2.S at low or high dose, single or two shots; 5 received placebo; per-sample allocation not given. Collection of samples fell on day 63 after the first vaccine or placebo injection. Wuhan-strain SARS-CoV-2 spike was expressed by the Ad26 vector that made up the vaccine. These data originate in a study of Ad26.COV2.S vaccination and SARS-CoV-2 variants. This TCR derives from a person between 18 and 59 years old who received the Ad26.COV2.S COVID-19 vaccine or a placebo. The material was peripheral blood, obtained in a trial of Ad26.COV2.S vaccine versus placebo.

In DNA form, the CDR3 reads TGCAGTGCCAGTTTGACAGGGGCTAGCTACGAGCAGTACTTC. This encodes CSASLTGASYEQYF. V usage is TRBV20-1 and J usage is TRBJ2-7; 8 bases agree with TRBD1. The V segment lost 6 bases and the J segment 3 bases; nucleotides outside the gene matches: 10. This CDR3 contains 14 residues. Germline V gene data show CDR1 as DFQATT and CDR2 as SNEGSKA (reference sequence).